This paragraph covers one T cell receptor beta chain sequence. Its antigen is as yet unknown. The data stem from a study of T cell responses to AZD1222 COVID-19 vaccine. Study conclusions and caveats: Dominant at 160-218 and 743-854, vaccine-associated CD4 TCRs also spanned spike.

Trimming removed 4 bases at V and 5 bases at J, with 9 bases between. Germline V gene lookup returns CDR1 MGHDK and CDR2 SYGVNS. This CDR3 has 12 amino acids. TCRdb's table, derived via immunoSEQ multiplex PCR, lists solely in-frame clones and lacks some. The profile shows some 130,000 clones, about nine tenths of them singletons. This sample comprised peripheral blood, obtained on day 0 of AZD1222 vaccination. The sequence was obtained from an adult in good health. The chain links TRBV25-1 to TRBJ2-7; no definite D call. CDR3 amino acids: CASSASRNEQYF. In DNA form, the CDR3 reads TGTGCCAGCAGTGCCTCGCGCAACGAGCAGTACTTC.